The rows below give T cell receptor beta chains drawn from one sample of a study of T cells in localized non-small cell lung cancer. Profiled with immunoSEQ multiplex PCR; TCRdb holds only in-frame clones, not every one. The sample carries almost 40,000 clones, more than 80% recorded once. The sample consisted of peripheral blood mononuclear cells, taken before any cancer treatment. Source of these receptors: a male donor aged 60 or older with stage II lung adenocarcinoma. Both conserved end residues are part of each CDR3. A D gene is named only where the DNA matches it firmly.

>14|TRBV7-2|TRBJ1-2|-
TGTGCCAGCAGCTTAGTGGTAGCTAACTATGGCTACACCTTC
CASSLVVANYGYTF
>17|TRBV18|TRBJ1-3|-
TGTGCCAGCTCGGGTGCCAACGGCCGTTCCTCTGGAAACACCATATATTTT
CASSGANGRSSGNTIYF
>16|TRBV19|TRBJ2-1|TRBD1
TGTGCCAGTAGTATCCGGGGACAGGGGGTCCCTAATGAGCAGTTCTTC
CASSIRGQGVPNEQFF
>15|TRBV6-5|TRBJ2-2|TRBD2
TGTGCCAGCGCGGGACTAGCGGGAGTTAACGGGGAGCTGTTTTTT
CASAGLAGVNGELFF
>14|TRBV7-2|TRBJ2-3|TRBD2
TGTGCCAGCAGCCCCCAGCGGGAGAGCCATACGCAGTATTTT
CASSPQRESHTQYF
>16|TRBV7-2|TRBJ2-3|TRBD2
TGTGCCAGCAGTCCCGGACTAGCGGGAGGGGCGGATACGCAGTATTTT
CASSPGLAGGADTQYF
>13|TRBV19|TRBJ1-1|-
TGTGCCAGTACCCGGGCAGGCGACACTGAAGCTTTCTTT
CASTRAGDTEAFF
>14|TRBV5-1|TRBJ2-2|-
TGCGCCAGCAGCTTGCCGGAGAACACCGGGGAGCTGTTTTTT
CASSLPENTGELFF
>10|TRBV29-1|TRBJ1-1|-
TGCAGCGTTGGACGCACTGAAGCTTTCTTT
CSVGRTEAFF
>14|TRBV28|TRBJ1-2|TRBD1
TGTGCCAGCAGTTTTACAGGGGCTAACTATGGCTACACCTTC
CASSFTGANYGYTF
>15|TRBV5-1|TRBJ2-4|-
TGCGCCAGTCATACGGGGGGCGCTTCCAAAAACATTCAGTACTTC
CASHTGGASKNIQYF
>18|TRBV15|TRBJ2-6|-
TGTGCCACCAGCAGAGCCCCCGGAAGTATCTATGGGGCCAACGTCCTGACTTTC
CATSRAPGSIYGANVLTF
>13|TRBV7-9|TRBJ1-1|-
TGTGCCAGCAGCTTAGTCGAAAGGCACCAAGCTTTCTTT
CASSLVERHQAFF
>15|TRBV28|TRBJ2-2|TRBD1
TGTGCCAGCAGACGACAGGGGCAAACTACCGGGGAGCTGTTTTTT
CASRRQGQTTGELFF
>18|TRBV7-8|TRBJ2-2|-
TGTGCCAGCAGCTTAGCCTCTTTAACGGGAGTGAGCACCGGGGAGCTGTTTTTT
CASSLASLTGVSTGELFF
>13|TRBV28|TRBJ1-1|-
TGTGCCAGCAAGGGGAGTCTGGACACTGAAGCTTTCTTT
CASKGSLDTEAFF
>12|TRBV11-2|TRBJ1-6|-
TGTGCCAGCAGCTTAACCAATTCACCCCTCCACTTT
CASSLTNSPLHF
>11|TRBV7-2|TRBJ1-3|-
TGTGCCAGCAGCCCCGGGGGGACCATATATTTT
CASSPGGTIYF